One and the same sample provided the 24 T cell receptor beta chains below, sequenced in a study of T cell changes during pregnancy in multiple sclerosis (dated by TCRdb to the late 2010s). Libraries were constructed by the immunoSEQ multiplex PCR assay. Entries here come from immuneACCESS through TCRdb and include only in-frame sequences with V and J called. Some clones fail to appear in such tables; in the studies checked, an unresolved V gene covers under half of the shortfall, and the cause of the remainder is unknown. The sample profile shows some 69,000 clones; around nine tenths of them were found once. Approximately 2% of the sample is in the top ten clones. Here the sequenced sample was peripheral blood, taken in the second trimester of pregnancy. All receptors come from a female donor in good health, enrolled as a control in a pregnancy study.

The rearrangement joins TRBV5-1 to TRBJ2-3; D is unresolved. The germline V and J ends were trimmed by 6 bases and 6 bases, with 14 bases remaining between them. CDR1 is SGHRS, CDR2 YFSETQ, per germline. CDR3 length: 13 amino acids. The CDR3 nucleotides read TGCGCCAGCACCCAATACAACGCCGATACGCAGTATTTT. It specifies CASTQYNADTQYF.

This sequence joins TRBV4-1 and TRBJ1-2, with D perhaps matching TRBD1 (5 bases). CDR3 length equals 16 residues. Germline loops: CDR1 MGHRA, CDR2 YSYEKL. V dropped 0 bases and J dropped 5 bases, with 16 bases sitting between them. CDR3 loop: CASSQEGGTTLYGYTF. DNA of the CDR3: TGCGCCAGCAGCCAAGAGGGAGGGACCACCTTGTATGGCTACACCTTC.

This clone was recorded once. V usage is TRBV4-1 and J usage is TRBJ2-4, with D perhaps TRBD1 (6 bases). V shed 0 bases and J shed 3 bases, with 15 bases lying between them. CDR1 and CDR2 from the germline V gene are MGHRA and YSYEKL. CDR3 length: 17 amino acids. CDR3 DNA sequence: TGCGCCAGCAGCCAAGACGTAAGTGGGGGCGTCAAAAACATTCAGTACTTC. The encoded protein is CASSQDVSGGVKNIQYF.

The rearrangement uses TRBV7-3 and TRBJ2-6; perhaps TRBD1 as D (5 bases). Trimming took off 4 bases at V and 0 bases at J, with 19 bases between the two ends. The CDR3 consists of 19 residues. CDR1 and CDR2 from the germline V gene are SGHTA and FQGTGA. CDR3 DNA sequence: TGTGCCAGCAGCTACCCAATTGACAGCAGATCCTCTGGGGCCAACGTCCTGACTTTC. Amino acids: CASSYPIDSRSSGANVLTF.

CDR3 DNA: TGTGCCAGCTCACCGGGGGCTTCGGATGAAAAACTGTTTTTT. Protein product: CASSPGASDEKLFF. The J gene is TRBJ1-4, the V gene TRBV18; TRBD1 is a possible D gene (6 bases). Germline CDR1 and CDR2: KGHSH and LQKENI. The CDR3 spans 14 residues. V was clipped by 3 bases and J by 6 bases, with 11 bases between them. Full variable domain (missing parts from reference TRBV18 and TRBJ1-4): NAGVMQNPRHLVRRRGQEARLRCSPMKGHSHVYWYRQLPEEGLKFMVYLQKENIIDESGMPKERFSAEFPKEGPSILRIQQVVRGDSAAYFCASSPGASDEKLFFGSGTQLSVL.

The V and J genes are TRBV4-3 and TRBJ2-7; 9 bases are a match to TRBD1. CDR1 and CDR2 (germline): LGHNA, YSLEER. J gave up 2 bases and V 1 base, and 6 bases lay outside the gene matches. The CDR3 runs to 16 residues. CDR3 region: CASSQGRGQGAYEQYF. The CDR3, as DNA: TGCGCCAGCAGCCAAGGGAGGGGACAGGGCGCCTACGAGCAGTACTTC.

The rearrangement links TRBV13 to TRBJ2-7; 9 positions agree with TRBD1. The V segment lost 5 bases and the J segment 0 bases; nucleotides outside the gene matches: 5. Looked up from germline, CDR1 is PRHDT and CDR2 is FYEKMQ (reference sequence). This CDR3 spans 15 amino acids. CDR3 DNA sequence: TGTGCCAGCAGCACCGGGACAGGGAGCTCCTACGAGCAGTACTTC. This gives the protein CASSTGTGSSYEQYF.

There are a few counts of this clone. The CDR3 DNA reads as TGTGCCAGCAGTCCAGACGGGGGCTCCTACAATGAGCAGTTCTTC. It specifies CASSPDGGSYNEQFF. This sequence joins TRBV6-4 and TRBJ2-1, with a weak D call TRBD2 (6 bases). The CDR3 extends over 15 amino acids. The V gene's germline CDR1 is MRHNA and CDR2 SNTAGT. V was shortened by 5 bases and J by 0 bases, with 11 bases between the two germline ends.

The V call is TRBV4-1, the J call TRBJ2-3, with TRBD1 matching 7 bases. V trimming: 8 bases; J trimming: 0 bases; junction bases outside the gene matches: 5. This CDR3 contains 14 residues. Looked up from germline, CDR1 is MGHRA and CDR2 is YSYEKL. The CDR3 here is CASRDRPSTDTQYF. The CDR3 DNA is TGCGCCAGCCGGGACAGACCCAGCACAGATACGCAGTATTTT.

The chain recombines TRBV21-1 with TRBJ2-5; the DNA was not compared with TRBD2, the D call given in the table. TRBV21-1 constitutes a pseudogene. The CDR3 is 18 amino acids. The CDR3 loop is CASSKAPVYGPPGETQYF. The CDR3 coding sequence is TGTGCCAGCAGCAAAGCGCCGGTATACGGGCCGCCGGGGGAGACCCAGTACTTC.

The gene calls are TRBV10-3 and TRBJ2-3, with 7 bases matching TRBD1. This CDR3 is 14 amino acids long. The V gene's germline CDR1 is ENHRY and CDR2 SYGVKD. V lost 5 bases and J lost 6; bases outside the gene matches: 8. The CDR3 reads CAISRDSSMDTQYF. The CDR3 nucleotides are TGTGCCATCAGTCGGGACAGTTCCATGGATACGCAGTATTTT.

The chain uses TRBV27 and TRBJ1-2; 10 nucleotides agree with TRBD1. The germline gives CDR1 MNHEY, CDR2 SMNVEV (reference sequence). This CDR3 spans 15 amino acids. V lost 5 bases, J lost 4 bases, and 7 bases stayed unmatched. CDR3 DNA sequence: TGTGCCAGCAGTACGAGGACAGGGGGTGTCTATGGCTACACCTTC. Amino acid sequence: CASSTRTGGVYGYTF.

V gene TRBV6-5 combines with J gene TRBJ2-7; weak D call: TRBD1 (5 bases). The CDR3 runs to 14 residues. Germline lookup yields CDR1 MNHEY and CDR2 SVGAGI. Trimming removed 6 bases from V and 0 bases from J, with 12 bases in between. The CDR3 loop reads CASSPGPTSYEQYF. CDR3 DNA: TGTGCCAGCAGCCCAGGGCCCACCTCCTACGAGCAGTACTTC.

V and J are TRBV18 and TRBJ1-2; D not resolved. This CDR3 is built from 15 residues. The ends were cut back, 2 bases at V and 5 bases at J, with 15 bases in the middle. Germline values: CDR1 KGHSH, CDR2 LQKENI. The CDR3 nucleotides are TGTGCCAGCTCACCAAGCTCTGAGGTCGGATATGGCTACACCTTC. This encodes CASSPSSEVGYGYTF.

The chain couples TRBV10-1 to TRBJ1-2, with 10 bases fitting TRBD1. The CDR3 has 15 amino acids. J lost 2 bases, V lost 7 bases, and 7 bases had no gene match. The germline V gene has CDR1 WNHNN and CDR2 SYGVQD (reference sequence). In DNA, the CDR3 is TGCGCCAGCATAGTCACGACAGGGGGCAACTATGGCTACACCTTC. Translated, it gives CASIVTTGGNYGYTF.

This clone was found a few times. V usage is TRBV19 and J usage is TRBJ1-1; D is possibly TRBD1 (6 bases). V lost 5 bases and J 2 bases, leaving 12 bases between the germline ends. CDR1 is LNHDA and CDR2 is SQIVND in the germline V gene (reference sequence). This CDR3 comprises 14 residues. The CDR3 loop is CASSALGTNTEAFF. CDR3 coding DNA: TGTGCCAGTAGTGCCCTGGGGACAAACACTGAAGCTTTCTTT. Variable domain in full (rest from reference TRBV19 and TRBJ1-1): DGGITQSPKYLFRKEGQNVTLSCEQNLNHDAMYWYRQDPGQGLRLIYYSQIVNDFQKGDIAEGYSVSREKKESFPLTVTSAQKNPTAFYLCASSALGTNTEAFFGQGTRLTVV.

J is TRBJ1-1 and V is TRBV9; D is unclear. Germline loops: CDR1 SGDLS, CDR2 YYNGEE. V shed 0 bases and J shed 0 bases, with 3 bases lying between them. CDR3 length equals 13 residues. CDR3 sequence (DNA): TGTGCCAGCAGCGTAGTAATGAACACTGAAGCTTTCTTT. Encoded protein: CASSVVMNTEAFF.

The CDR3 region has the DNA TGTGCCACCCGGACTCAACCGAATCAGCCCCAGCATTTT. Translating gives CATRTQPNQPQHF. The V gene is TRBV19, the J gene TRBJ1-5; unclear D gene. Trimming took 10 bases from V and 4 from J, leaving 14 bases between them. This CDR3 has 13 residues. Germline V gives CDR1 LNHDA, CDR2 SQIVND (reference sequence).

This chain connects TRBV18 to TRBJ1-1, with 7 nucleotides matching TRBD1. V lost 3 bases, J lost 6 bases, and 7 bases stayed unmatched. Germline CDR1 KGHSH, CDR2 LQKENI. CDR3 length: 14 amino acids. The CDR3 reads CASSPGQLKAEAFF. The CDR3 DNA sequence: TGTGCCAGCTCACCGGGACAGCTTAAAGCTGAAGCTTTCTTT.

The CDR3 protein is CASSQGLSTEAFF. The CDR3 region has the DNA TGCGCCAGCAGCCAAGGATTGAGTACTGAAGCTTTCTTT. The chain has TRBV4-3 and TRBJ1-1; D unclear. The CDR3 has 13 residues. V lost 1 base, J lost 5 bases, and 8 bases lay in between. Germline V CDR1 and CDR2: LGHNA, YSLEER.

The rearrangement joins TRBV4-2 to TRBJ1-5; 8 bases fit TRBD1. Germline-derived CDR1 and CDR2 are LGHNA and YNFKEQ. The CDR3 contains 15 residues. V shed 0 bases, J shed 5 bases, and the junction held 3 bases outside the gene matches. CDR3 in DNA: TGTGCCAGCAGCCAAGATGGGACAGGCCATCAGCCCCAGCATTTT. Translation gives CASSQDGTGHQPQHF.

This clone was seen only once. The chain uses TRBV18 and TRBJ2-1; the match to TRBD1 covers 10 bases. From germline, CDR1 is KGHSH and CDR2 LQKENI. The CDR3 runs to 15 residues. With V trimmed by 4 bases and J by 7 bases, 7 bases remained unmatched. DNA of the CDR3: TGTGCCAGCTCACAGAGGACAGGGGGGATAAATGAGCAGTTCTTC. It codes for CASSQRTGGINEQFF.

The genes are TRBV5-1 and TRBJ2-7; 10 nucleotides line up with TRBD1. Trimming took 3 bases from V and 4 from J; bases not matched to a gene: 4. CDR1 and CDR2 from the germline V gene are SGHRS and YFSETQ. This CDR3 spans 14 amino acids. The CDR3 DNA is TGCGCCAGCAGCTCGGGACAGGGGATTTACGAGCAGTACTTC. Protein product: CASSSGQGIYEQYF.

The CDR3 DNA follows: TGTGCCAGCAGTTACTCGAGTCTCCTCACTGAAGCTTTCTTT. Protein: CASSYSSLLTEAFF. The chain is built from TRBV6-5 and TRBJ1-1; D gene uncertain. Germline V gives CDR1 MNHEY, CDR2 SVGAGI. The V end lost 0 bases, the J end lost 4 bases, and 9 bases lay between the germline ends. The CDR3 is 14 amino acids.